This entry describes one TCR beta chain. Its antigen is unidentified. Time point specified: week 23, last vaccination. The study gave 300 ug of mutant IDH1 20-mer peptide per vaccine dose, with topical imiquimod. These data originate in a study of a mutant IDH1 vaccine in newly diagnosed glioma. The overall study: In some groups vaccination began 4-6 weeks post-radiotherapy; others received it with temozolomide.

The CDR3 totals 13 residues. From germline, CDR1 is MGHRA and CDR2 YSYEKL. V lost 4 bases and J lost 5, with 12 bases in between. Sequencing used immunoSEQ multiplex PCR; TCRdb keeps in-frame clones, though not all of them. There are around 76,000 clones in the sample; approximately 89% occur only once, and around 0.73% lies in the top ten. The chain has TRBV4-1 and TRBJ2-7; D might be TRBD2 (5 bases). The origin of this receptor is a woman between 45 and 65 years old with glioma. The specimen comprised PBMCs, sampled from a glioma patient whose treatment included an IDH1 peptide vaccine. The DNA for the CDR3 is TGCGCCAGCAGCCCCCGACGGGGAAACGAGCAGTACTTC. Amino acid sequence: CASSPRRGNEQYF.